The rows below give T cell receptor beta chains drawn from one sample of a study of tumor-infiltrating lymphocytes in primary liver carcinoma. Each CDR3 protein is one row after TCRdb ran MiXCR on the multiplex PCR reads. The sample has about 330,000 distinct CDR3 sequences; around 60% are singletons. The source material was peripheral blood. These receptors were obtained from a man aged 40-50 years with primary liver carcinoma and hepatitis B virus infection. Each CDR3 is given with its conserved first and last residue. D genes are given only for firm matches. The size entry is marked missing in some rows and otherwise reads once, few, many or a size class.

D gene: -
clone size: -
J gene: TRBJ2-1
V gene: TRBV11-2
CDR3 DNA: TGTGCCAGCAGCTTACCTTTCGATGCACAGTTCTTC
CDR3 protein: CASSLPFDAQFF

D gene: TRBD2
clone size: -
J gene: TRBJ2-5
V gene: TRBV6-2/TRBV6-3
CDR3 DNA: TGTACCAGCAGTCGACTAGCGGGAGAGTGGGAGACCCAGTACTTC
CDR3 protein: CTSSRLAGEWETQYF

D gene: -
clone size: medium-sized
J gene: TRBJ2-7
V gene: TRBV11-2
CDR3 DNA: TGTGCCAGCAGCTTACAGACTAGGGGGGTCGAGCAGTACTTC
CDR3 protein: CASSLQTRGVEQYF

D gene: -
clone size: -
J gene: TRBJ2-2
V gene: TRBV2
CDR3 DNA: TGTGCCAGCAGAGAAGACAGGACCAACACCGGGGAGCTGTTTTTT
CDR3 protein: CASREDRTNTGELFF

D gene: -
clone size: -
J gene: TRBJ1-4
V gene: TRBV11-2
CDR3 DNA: TGTGCCAGCAGCTTAGATTGGACCGACAGTGGAAAACTGTTTTTT
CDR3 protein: CASSLDWTDSGKLFF

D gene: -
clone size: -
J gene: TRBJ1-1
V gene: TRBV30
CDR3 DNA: TGTGCCTGGAGTGTCAGGGCCACTGAAGCTTTCTTT
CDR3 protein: CAWSVRATEAFF

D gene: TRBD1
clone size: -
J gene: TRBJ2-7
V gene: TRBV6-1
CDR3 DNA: TGTGCCAGCGGGCAGGACAGGGCGAGTGAGCAGTACTTC
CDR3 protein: CASGQDRASEQYF

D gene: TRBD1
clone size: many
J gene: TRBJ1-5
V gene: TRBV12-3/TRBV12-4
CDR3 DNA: TGTGCCAGCAGTTCAAGGACAGGGGGAAGCAATCAGCCCCAGCATTTT
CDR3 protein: CASSSRTGGSNQPQHF

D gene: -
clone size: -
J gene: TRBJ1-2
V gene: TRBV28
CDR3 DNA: TGTGCCAGCAACACCGGTGAGAATAGGTACACCTTC
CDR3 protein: CASNTGENRYTF

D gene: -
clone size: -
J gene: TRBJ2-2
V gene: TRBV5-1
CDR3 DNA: TGCGCCAGCAGCCCAGGGACACTTGACCGGGAGCTGTTTTTT
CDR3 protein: CASSPGTLDRELFF

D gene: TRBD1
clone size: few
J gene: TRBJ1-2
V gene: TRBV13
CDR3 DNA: TGTGCCAGCAGCTTAGGCAGACAGGGTGGCTATGGCTACACCTTC
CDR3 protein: CASSLGRQGGYGYTF

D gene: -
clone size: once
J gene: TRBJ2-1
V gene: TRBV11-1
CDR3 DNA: TGCGCCAGCAGCGCCGAGCCCTGTGAGCAGTTCTTC
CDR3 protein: CASSAEPCEQFF

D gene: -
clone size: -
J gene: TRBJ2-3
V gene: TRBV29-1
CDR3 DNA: TGCAGTGTTAATCCAGTGGCCAGCACAGATACGCAGTATTTT
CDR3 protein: CSVNPVASTDTQYF

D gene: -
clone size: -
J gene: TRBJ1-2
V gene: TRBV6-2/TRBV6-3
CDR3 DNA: TGTGCCAGCATTCCCGGATGGACTTACACCTTC
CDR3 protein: CASIPGWTYTF

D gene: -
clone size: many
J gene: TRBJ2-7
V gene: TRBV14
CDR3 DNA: TGTGCCAGCAGCCAAGCGGACGGATCAATTTACGAGCAGTACTTC
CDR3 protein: CASSQADGSIYEQYF

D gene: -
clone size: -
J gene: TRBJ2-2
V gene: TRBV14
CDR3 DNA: TGTGCCAGCAGCCAACTTAGCGGCACCGGGGAGCTGTTTTTT
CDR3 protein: CASSQLSGTGELFF

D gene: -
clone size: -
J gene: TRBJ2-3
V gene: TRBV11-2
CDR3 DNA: TGTGCCAGCTCAGCTTTTTTCCCTACCGATACACAGTATTTT
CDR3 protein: CASSAFFPTDTQYF

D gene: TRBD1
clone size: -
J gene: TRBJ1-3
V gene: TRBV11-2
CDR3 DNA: TGTGCCGGCAGCCTAACCTACGCAGGGGGCGCTTTCCACACCATATATTTT
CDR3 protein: CAGSLTYAGGAFHTIYF

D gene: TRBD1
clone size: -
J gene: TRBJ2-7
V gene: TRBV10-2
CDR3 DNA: TGCGCCAGCAGTGGTCCGGGACAGCGGAATTTTCCCTACGAGCAGTACTTC
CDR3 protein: CASSGPGQRNFPYEQYF

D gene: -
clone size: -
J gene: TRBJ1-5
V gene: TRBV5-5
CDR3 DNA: TGTGCCAGCAGCCGACTTGGGGGCATTGGCAATGAGCCCAAGCATTTT
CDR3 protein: CASSRLGGIGNEPKHF

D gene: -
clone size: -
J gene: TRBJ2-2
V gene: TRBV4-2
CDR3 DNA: TGTGTCAGCTCCTTAAGGAGCAAGACCGGGGAGCTGCTTTTT
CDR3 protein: CVSSLRSKTGELLF

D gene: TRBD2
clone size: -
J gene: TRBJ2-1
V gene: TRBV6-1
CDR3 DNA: TGTGCCCGCAGGGCCGGGACTAACAGTAACAATGAGCAGTTCTTC
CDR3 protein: CARRAGTNSNNEQFF

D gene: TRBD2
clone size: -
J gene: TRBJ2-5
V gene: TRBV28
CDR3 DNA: TGTGCCAGCAGCCCACTCGGACTAGCGGGAGGAGGAGAGACCCAGTACTTC
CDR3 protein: CASSPLGLAGGGETQYF

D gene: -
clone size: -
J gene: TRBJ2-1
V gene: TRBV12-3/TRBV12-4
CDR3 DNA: TGTGCCAGCATCCAAAGGAGGGAGGCCAATGATCAGTTCTTC
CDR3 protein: CASIQRREANDQFF

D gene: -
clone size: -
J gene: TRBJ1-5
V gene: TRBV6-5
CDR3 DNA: TGTGCCAGCAGTCTTATGGGGGTCAGCGCTTCGCCCCAGCATTTT
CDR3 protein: CASSLMGVSASPQHF

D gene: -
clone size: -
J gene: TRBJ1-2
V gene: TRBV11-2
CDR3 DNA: TGTGCCAGCAGCTTCAAAGACAGAAACCATGCCTACACCTTC
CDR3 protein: CASSFKDRNHAYTF

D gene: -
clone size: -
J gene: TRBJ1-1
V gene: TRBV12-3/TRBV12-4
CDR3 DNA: TGTGCCAGCAGAACAAACAGGGAGCTTCTAACTGAAGCTTTCTTT
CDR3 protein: CASRTNRELLTEAFF

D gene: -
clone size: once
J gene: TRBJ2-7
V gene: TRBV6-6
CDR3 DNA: TGTGCTAGCAGTCTCCCTGTCGCGGGTTCCGACGAGCAGTACTTC
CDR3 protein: CASSLPVAGSDEQYF

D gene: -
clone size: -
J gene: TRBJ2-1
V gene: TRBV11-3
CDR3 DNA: TGTGCCAGCAGCCCCGATGGGGAGAGCAATGAGCAGCAGTTCTTC
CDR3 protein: CASSPDGESNEQQFF

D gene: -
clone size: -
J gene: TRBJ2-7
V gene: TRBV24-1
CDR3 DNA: TGTGCCACCAGTGCCCCGGGCCGGCGAGCCTACGAGCAGTATTTC
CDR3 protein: CATSAPGRRAYEQYF

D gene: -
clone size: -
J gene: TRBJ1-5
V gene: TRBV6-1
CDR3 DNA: TGTGCCGCCACAGGATTCTATACCAATCAGCCTCAGCATTTT
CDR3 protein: CAATGFYTNQPQHF

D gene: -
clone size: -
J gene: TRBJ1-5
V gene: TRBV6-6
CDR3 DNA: TGTACCAGCAGTCAACAGGCGACCGGCAATCAGCCCCAACATTTT
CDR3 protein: CTSSQQATGNQPQHF

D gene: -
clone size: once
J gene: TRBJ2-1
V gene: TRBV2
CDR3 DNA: TGTGCCAGCAGTAATGAGCGGCACAATGAGCAGTTCTTC
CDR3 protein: CASSNERHNEQFF

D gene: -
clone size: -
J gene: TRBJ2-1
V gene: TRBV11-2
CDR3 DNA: TGTGCCAGCAGGGGGATAATTGGCAATGAACAGTTCTTC
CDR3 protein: CASRGIIGNEQFF

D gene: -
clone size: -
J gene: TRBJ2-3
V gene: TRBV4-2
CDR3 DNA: TGTGCCAGCAGCCAAGGGGATATCGGAAACTGGGATACAGATACGCAGTATTTT
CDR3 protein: CASSQGDIGNWDTDTQYF

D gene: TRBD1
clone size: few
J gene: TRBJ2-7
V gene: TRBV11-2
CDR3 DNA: TGTGCCGGCAGCACAGGGGGCTACGAGCAATACTTC
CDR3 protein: CAGSTGGYEQYF

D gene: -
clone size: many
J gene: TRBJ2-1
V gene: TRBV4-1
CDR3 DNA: TGCGCCAGCAGCCAAGATCCGAGCGGCCCCTACAATGAGCAGTTCTTC
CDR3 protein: CASSQDPSGPYNEQFF

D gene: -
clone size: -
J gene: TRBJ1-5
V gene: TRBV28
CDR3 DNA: TGTGCCAGCAGTACTATCGCGGGCGGGACAATCAATCAGCCCCAGCATTTT
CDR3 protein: CASSTIAGGTINQPQHF

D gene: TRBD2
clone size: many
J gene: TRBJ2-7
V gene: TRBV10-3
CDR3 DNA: TGTGCCATCAGTCCCACTAGCGCCGAGTCCTACGAGCAGTACTTC
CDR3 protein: CAISPTSAESYEQYF

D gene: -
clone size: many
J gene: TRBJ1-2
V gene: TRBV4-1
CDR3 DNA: TGCGCCAGCAGCCAGAGCAAGTTTGTGGGCGGCTACACCTTC
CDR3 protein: CASSQSKFVGGYTF

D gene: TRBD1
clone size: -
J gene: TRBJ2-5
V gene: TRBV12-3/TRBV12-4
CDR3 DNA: TGTACCAGCAGTTTAATTTTGACAGGGGGCGGCTTAGGAAAAGAGACCCAGTACTTC
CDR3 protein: CTSSLILTGGGLGKETQYF

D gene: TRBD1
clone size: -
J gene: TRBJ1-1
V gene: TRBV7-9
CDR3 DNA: TGTGCCAGCAGCTCCCCGACAGGGGTGGGCACTGAAGCTTTCTTT
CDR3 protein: CASSSPTGVGTEAFF

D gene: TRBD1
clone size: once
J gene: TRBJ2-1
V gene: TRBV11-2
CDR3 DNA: TGTGACAGCAGCCGGGACAGGGGCCATGAGCAGTTCTTC
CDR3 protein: CDSSRDRGHEQFF

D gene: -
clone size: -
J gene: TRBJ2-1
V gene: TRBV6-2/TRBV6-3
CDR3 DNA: TGTGCCGGCAGCCTACGTGGGGGACCAGCTGGCTACAGTGAGCAGTTCTTC
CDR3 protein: CAGSLRGGPAGYSEQFF

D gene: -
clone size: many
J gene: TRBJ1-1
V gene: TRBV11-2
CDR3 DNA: TGTGCCAGCAGCTTAGCTCGGACAATGGAAGCTTTCTTT
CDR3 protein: CASSLARTMEAFF

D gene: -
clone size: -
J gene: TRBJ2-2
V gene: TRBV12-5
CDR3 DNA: TGTGCTAGTGGTTTGTCGGGGAACACCGGGGAGCTGTTTTTT
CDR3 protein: CASGLSGNTGELFF

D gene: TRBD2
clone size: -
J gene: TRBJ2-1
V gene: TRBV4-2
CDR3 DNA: TGTGCCAGCAGCCAATACGGGACTAGCCGGAGGGTAGCTTGGAACAATGAGCAGTTCTTC
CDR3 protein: CASSQYGTSRRVAWNNEQFF

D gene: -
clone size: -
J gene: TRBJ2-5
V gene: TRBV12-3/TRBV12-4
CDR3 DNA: TGTGCCAGTAGCCCCTCTCCCGCGATCCAGTACTTC
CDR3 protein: CASSPSPAIQYF

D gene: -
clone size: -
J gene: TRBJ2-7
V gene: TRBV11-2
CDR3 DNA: TGTGCCACCAGCTCTCGGACATGGGGCTATGAGCAGTACTTC
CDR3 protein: CATSSRTWGYEQYF

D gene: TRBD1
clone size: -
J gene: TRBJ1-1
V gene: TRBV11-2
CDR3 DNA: TGTGCCAGCATCTTAGCCTGCAGGGGGACGGGGACTGAAGCTTTCTTT
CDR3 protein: CASILACRGTGTEAFF

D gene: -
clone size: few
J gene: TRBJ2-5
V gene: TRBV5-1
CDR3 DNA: TGCGCCAGCAGCTTGGGGACTCATGAGACCCAGTACTTC
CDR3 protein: CASSLGTHETQYF

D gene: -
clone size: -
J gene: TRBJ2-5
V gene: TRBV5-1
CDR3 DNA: TGCTCCAGCAGCTTGGTAGGCGGCTCCGGAGGGGAGACCCAGTACTTC
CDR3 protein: CSSSLVGGSGGETQYF

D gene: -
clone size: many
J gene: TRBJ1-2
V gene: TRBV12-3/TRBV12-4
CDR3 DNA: TGTGCCAGCGGATCAGGGGTGGGCTATGGCTACACCTTC
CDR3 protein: CASGSGVGYGYTF

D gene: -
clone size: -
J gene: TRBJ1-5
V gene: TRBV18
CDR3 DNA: TGTGCCAGCTCACCACAGAATAATCAGCCCCAGCATTTT
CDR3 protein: CASSPQNNQPQHF

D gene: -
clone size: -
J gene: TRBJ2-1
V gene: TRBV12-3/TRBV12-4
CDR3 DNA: TGTGCCAGTAGTCGGAGAAAATACATTGAGCAGTTCTTC
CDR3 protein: CASSRRKYIEQFF

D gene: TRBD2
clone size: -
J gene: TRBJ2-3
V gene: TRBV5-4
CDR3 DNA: TGTGCCAGCAGCTTGGGGGAGGGCCTCCCAGATACGCAGTATTTT
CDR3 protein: CASSLGEGLPDTQYF

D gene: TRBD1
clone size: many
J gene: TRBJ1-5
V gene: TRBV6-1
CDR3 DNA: TGTGCCAGCAGTGCCGGACAGGGGAACTATCAGCCCCAGCATTTT
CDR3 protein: CASSAGQGNYQPQHF

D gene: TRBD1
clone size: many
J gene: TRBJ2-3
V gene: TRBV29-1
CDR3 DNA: TGCAGCGTTCCTGACAGGGGGTTCACAGATACGCAGTATTTT
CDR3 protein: CSVPDRGFTDTQYF

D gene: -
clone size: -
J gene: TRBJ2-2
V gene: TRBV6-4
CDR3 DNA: TGTGCCAGCAGTCCGGACAGACGGGACACCGGGGAGCTGTTTTTT
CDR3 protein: CASSPDRRDTGELFF